Listed here are 27 T cell receptor beta chains from one sample, sequenced in a study of blood T cell repertoires in COVID-19. The protocol was immunoSEQ multiplex PCR, while the TCRdb copy is restricted to in-frame clones and leaves out a portion. This sample yields more than 70,000 clones, of which about nine tenths are seen a single time; under 6.5% belongs to the top ten. The specimen sequenced was peripheral blood. The receptors come from a woman aged 18 to 35 with acute or convalescent COVID-19.

The chain employs TRBV4-1 and TRBJ2-7; 10 nucleotides align to TRBD2. Trimming removed 2 bases from V and 0 bases from J; junction bases left unmatched: 4. The CDR3 is 16 amino acids. CDR1 is MGHRA, CDR2 YSYEKL, per germline. The DNA for the CDR3 is TGCGCCAGCAGCCAACTAGCGGGGGTGTCCTCCTACGAGCAGTACTTC. Its translation is CASSQLAGVSSYEQYF.

This rearrangement joins TRBV27 to TRBJ2-1; D remains ambiguous. Trimming shortened V by 1 base and J by 6 bases, and 7 bases separated the two germline ends. The germline V gene encodes CDR1 MNHEY and CDR2 SMNVEV (reference sequence). CDR3 size: 13 residues. The CDR3 DNA reads as TGTGCCAGCAGTTTATTGCCGGTCAATGAGCAGTTCTTC. It encodes CASSLLPVNEQFF.

V and J are TRBV5-6 and TRBJ2-7, with TRBD1 matching over 9 bases. This CDR3 is built from 15 residues. Germline values: CDR1 SGHDT, CDR2 YYEEEE. Trimming cost V 2 bases and J 4 bases; bases outside gene matches: 7. This CDR3 reads CASSFGTGIGYEQYF. DNA of the CDR3: TGTGCCAGCAGCTTCGGGACAGGGATAGGTTACGAGCAGTACTTC.

This clone is a singleton in its sample. DNA for the CDR3: TGTGCCAGCAGTGACAACACAGGGGCGAAGGATGAAAAACTGTTTTTT. It codes for CASSDNTGAKDEKLFF. The chain is built from TRBV27 and TRBJ1-4; TRBD1 matches 7 bases. The CDR3 runs to 16 residues. Germline assignment: CDR1 MNHEY and CDR2 SMNVEV (reference sequence). V gave up 5 bases and J gave up 6 bases; unmatched junction bases: 12.

The chain couples TRBV30 to TRBJ2-6, with D maybe TRBD1 (5 bases). Trimming left V 6 bases short and J 0 bases short, with 12 bases between. The CDR3 is made up of 15 amino acids. Looked up from germline, CDR1 is GTSNPN and CDR2 is SVGIG (reference sequence). The CDR3 nucleotides read TGTGCCTGTGCTACAGGAAACTCTGGGGCCAACGTCCTGACTTTC. The encoded protein is CACATGNSGANVLTF. The variable domain in full, with the rest retrieved from reference TRBV30 and TRBJ2-6, is SQTIHQWPATLVQPVGSPLSLECTVEGTSNPNLYWYRQAAGRGLQLLFYSVGIGQISSEVPQNLSASRPQDRQFILSSKKLLLSDSGFYLCACATGNSGANVLTFGAGSRLTVL.

The rearrangement uses TRBV6-6 and TRBJ2-7; 7 positions agree with TRBD1. Germline V lookup: CDR1 MNHNY, CDR2 SVGAGI (reference sequence). V gave up 2 bases and J gave up 7 bases; unmatched junction bases: 11. The CDR3 spans 15 residues. This CDR3 is CASSYGQGVLREQYF. CDR3 DNA: TGTGCCAGCAGTTACGGGCAGGGGGTTTTGAGGGAGCAGTACTTC.

This rearrangement joins TRBV5-1 to TRBJ2-2; 11 bases fit TRBD2. This CDR3 is 16 amino acids long. Germline V gives CDR1 SGHRS, CDR2 YFSETQ. Trimming took 7 bases from V and 6 from J; bases not matched to a gene: 11. CDR3 sequence: CASGLLAGDDSGELFF. CDR3 nucleotide sequence: TGCGCCAGCGGGTTACTAGCGGGAGACGATTCCGGGGAGCTGTTTTTT. The entire variable domain, with the rest obtained from reference TRBV5-1 and TRBJ2-2, is as follows: KAGVTQTPRYLIKTRGQQVTLSCSPISGHRSVSWYQQTPGQGLQFLFEYFSETQRNKGNFPGRFSGRQFSNSRSEMNVSTLELGDSALYLCASGLLAGDDSGELFFGEGSRLTVL.

The chain couples TRBV2 to TRBJ2-4, with D perhaps matching TRBD2 (6 bases). The ends were cut back, 7 bases at V and 1 base at J, with 14 bases in the middle. The CDR3 spans 15 residues. The germline CDR1 and CDR2 sequences are SNHLY and FYNNEI. The CDR3 region has the DNA TGTGCCAGCAAGAGTGGGGGGATGGCCAAAAACATTCAGTACTTC. The encoded protein is CASKSGGMAKNIQYF.

Written as DNA, the CDR3 is TGCAGCGTCGCAGGGGGCGGGGGACTATCCTACAATGAGCAGTTCTTC. Translation: CSVAGGGGLSYNEQFF. This rearrangement joins TRBV29-1 to TRBJ2-1, with D possibly TRBD1 on 8 matching bases. The CDR3 runs 16 residues. The germline CDR1 and CDR2 sequences are SQVTM and ANQGSEA. The V end was cut by 6 bases, the J end by 1 base, with 19 bases between.

V usage is TRBV2 and J usage is TRBJ2-2; TRBD1 matches 7 bases. The ends lost 7 bases at V and 6 bases at J; junction bases unmatched: 11. The CDR3 consists of 15 residues. Germline CDR1 and CDR2: SNHLY and FYNNEI. The CDR3 DNA follows: TGTGCCAGCAAGAAAGACAGGGTATCTGCCGGGGAGCTGTTTTTT. Protein: CASKKDRVSAGELFF.

The chain joins TRBV6-2 or TRBV6-3 to TRBJ2-3; D unresolved. V lost 2 bases, J lost 4 bases, and 13 bases lay in between. CDR3 length equals 15 residues. Germline V gene lookup returns CDR1 MNHEY and CDR2 SVGEGT. The DNA for the CDR3 is TGTGCCAGCAGTTACGAGTTAGGCGGCGCAGATACGCAGTATTTT. This sequence encodes CASSYELGGADTQYF.

A single count supports this clone. The chain uses TRBV6-1 and TRBJ1-2, with D uncertain. The length of the CDR3 is 18 residues. V lost 0 bases to trimming and J lost 3 bases, with 20 bases between them. In germline, CDR1 is MNHNS, CDR2 SASEGT. The CDR3 DNA reads as TGTGCCAGCAGTGAAGCGCTAGGAATTGAGTGGCTGGACTATGGCTACACCTTC. Its translation: CASSEALGIEWLDYGYTF.

V is TRBV11-3 and J is TRBJ1-3; maybe TRBD1 (6 bases). Germline V gene data show CDR1 as SGHNT and CDR2 as YENEEA. V was trimmed by 5 bases and J by 0 bases, leaving 17 bases between them. The CDR3 loop spans 17 amino acids. CDR3 nucleotides: TGTGCCAGCAGCCCCCCCCCTGACAGGCACTCTGGAAACACCATATATTTT. Translation: CASSPPPDRHSGNTIYF.

This clone was picked up a small number of times. The chain has TRBV27 and TRBJ1-1; 8 bases fit TRBD1. Looked up from germline, CDR1 is MNHEY and CDR2 is SMNVEV (reference sequence). V lost 5 bases to trimming and J lost 1 base; unmatched junction nucleotides: 9. The CDR3 spans 16 residues. In DNA, the CDR3 is TGTGCCAGCAGTCCCGGCAGGGGGCGAGGGAACACTGAAGCTTTCTTT. Translated, it gives CASSPGRGRGNTEAFF.

The chain links TRBV6-5 to TRBJ2-1; 8 bases are a match to TRBD1. Germline values: CDR1 MNHEY, CDR2 SVGAGI. The CDR3 is 13 amino acids. V trimming: 8 bases; J trimming: 6 bases; junction bases outside the gene matches: 6. CDR3 coding DNA: TGTGCCAGCTCAATTACAGGGGGCAATGAGCAGTTCTTC. It translates to CASSITGGNEQFF.

V is TRBV3-1 (or the pseudogene TRBV3-2) and J is TRBJ2-3; D is perhaps TRBD1 (5 bases). V gave up 5 bases and J gave up 2 bases, with 17 bases separating them. The CDR3 spans 16 residues. Germline V CDR1 and CDR2: LGHDT, YNNKEL (reference sequence). CDR3 DNA: TGTGCCAGCAGCTCATCTAGGGGTTTGTACACAGATACGCAGTATTTT. Protein sequence: CASSSSRGLYTDTQYF.

The count of this clone is one. The chain has TRBV19 and TRBJ1-2; D remains ambiguous. This CDR3 has 13 amino acids. Germline CDR1 LNHDA, CDR2 SQIVND (reference sequence). The V gene lost 5 bases and the J gene lost 5 bases, with 12 bases spanning the gap. The CDR3, as DNA: TGTGCCAGTAGTGCCCCCTCGGGGTATGGCTACACCTTC. It yields the protein CASSAPSGYGYTF.

This chain links TRBV28 with TRBJ2-7; D gene uncertain. The CDR3 runs 13 residues. The V and J ends lost 7 bases and 7 bases respectively, with 17 bases between them. Germline V gene data show CDR1 as MDHEN and CDR2 as SYDVKM. The CDR3 DNA reads as TGTGCCAGCAAACCAGGATCTTTTGAGGAGCAGTACTTC. This encodes CASKPGSFEEQYF.

The genes are TRBV11-3 and TRBJ2-3; TRBD1 matches 10 bases. The germline V gene has CDR1 SGHNT and CDR2 YENEEA. Trimming removed 5 bases from V and 6 bases from J; junction bases left unmatched: 5. This CDR3 region has 14 residues. The CDR3 coding sequence is TGTGCCAGCAGCCCCCGGACAGGGGGGGATACGCAGTATTTT. Translated: CASSPRTGGDTQYF.

The genes are TRBV21-1 and TRBJ1-4; the table's D call, TRBD1, has no DNA check behind it. TRBV21-1 is a recognized pseudogene. This CDR3 is built from 14 residues. The CDR3 spells CASSKGRADEKLFF. The CDR3 DNA follows: TGTGCCAGCAGCAAAGGCAGGGCTGATGAAAAACTGTTTTTT.

The chain couples TRBV27 to TRBJ2-3; 7 bases align to TRBD1. Germline CDR1 MNHEY, CDR2 SMNVEV (reference sequence). CDR3 length: 14 amino acids. The V segment lost 2 bases and the J segment 5 bases; nucleotides outside the gene matches: 4. CDR3: CASSLRQGIDTQYF. CDR3 nucleotide sequence: TGTGCCAGCAGTTTAAGACAGGGCATAGATACGCAGTATTTT.

J is TRBJ1-2 and V is TRBV28, with TRBD1 as a possible D gene (5 bases). Trimming shortened V by 2 bases and J by 4 bases, and 11 bases separated the two germline ends. This CDR3 has 14 residues. Germline V gene lookup returns CDR1 MDHEN and CDR2 SYDVKM. The CDR3: CASSLPGPPYGYTF. CDR3 DNA sequence: TGTGCCAGCAGTTTACCAGGGCCCCCCTATGGCTACACCTTC.

The chain joins TRBV6-6 to TRBJ1-6; possible D gene TRBD1, 6 bases. The CDR3 is 15 amino acids. The V end lost 5 bases, the J end lost 15 bases, and 23 bases lay between the germline ends. The germline CDR1 and CDR2 sequences are MNHNY and SVGAGI (reference sequence). This CDR3 reads CASSPLDSQRLYLHF. In DNA form, the CDR3 reads TGTGCCAGCAGTCCACTGGACAGCCAGCGGTTATACCTCCACTTT.

This sequence joins TRBV30 and TRBJ1-5; D might be TRBD1 (5 bases). This CDR3 region has 13 residues. Trimming cost V 2 bases and J 4 bases, with 9 bases left between them. CDR1 and CDR2 from the germline V gene are GTSNPN and SVGIG (reference sequence). The CDR3 DNA sequence: TGTGCCTGGAGTACTGGGGGGAATCAGCCCCAGCATTTT. It specifies CAWSTGGNQPQHF.

The J gene is TRBJ1-2, the V gene TRBV9; D remains unclear. The CDR3 contains 14 residues. V lost 0 bases to trimming and J lost 4 bases, with 10 bases between them. From germline, CDR1 is SGDLS and CDR2 YYNGEE. In DNA form, the CDR3 reads TGTGCCAGCAGCGTAGACAGTAGAAGCTATGGCTACACCTTC. Translating it yields CASSVDSRSYGYTF.

The chain employs TRBV7-2 and TRBJ1-1; 9 bases line up with TRBD1. Losses at the gene ends were 4 bases for V and 3 bases for J; bases not matched to a gene: 6. The CDR3 sequence is 15 residues long. Germline V gene sequence: CDR1 SGHTA, CDR2 FQGNSA. CDR3 sequence: CASSSTGTGYTEAFF. The DNA for the CDR3 is TGTGCCAGCAGCTCCACCGGGACAGGGTACACTGAAGCTTTCTTT.

V and J are TRBV27 and TRBJ2-3; D is perhaps TRBD2 (5 bases). V dropped 6 bases and J dropped 0 bases, with 7 bases sitting between them. Germline V lookup: CDR1 MNHEY, CDR2 SMNVEV (reference sequence). This CDR3 has 13 amino acids. The CDR3 DNA reads TGTGCCAGCAGCGGACTCAGCACAGATACGCAGTATTTT. Protein: CASSGLSTDTQYF.